These 18 T cell receptor beta chains were sequenced from one sample in a study of blood T cells in healthy people across ages. Through a sample-barcoded 5' primer and a J-beta primer mix, a second PCR was run for roughly 6 to 12 cycles. A single record per CDR3 protein comes from TCRdb applying MiXCR to the 5' RACE reads. Counted here are around 650,000 distinct CDR3 sequences, less than 40% occurring once; the ten biggest clones make up just over 15%. The source material was blood. These receptors were collected from a woman aged 80 or over in good health.

In its sample, this clonotype was seen many times. V gene TRBV20-1 combines with J gene TRBJ1-2; 8 positions agree with TRBD1. J gave up 9 bases and V 3 bases, and 9 bases lay outside the gene matches. The CDR3 length is 13 residues. Per the germline V gene, CDR1 is DFQATT and CDR2 is SNEGSKA (reference sequence). The CDR3, as DNA: TGCAGTGCTAGTGTTGGACAGGGAAGTAGCTACACCTTC. It encodes CSASVGQGSSYTF.

About this clonotype: Just one base apart from a much larger clone, this may be a read error. The rearrangement links TRBV14 to TRBJ2-7, with a tentative D call TRBD1 (5 bases). CDR1 is SGHDN and CDR2 is FVKESK in the germline V gene. V shed 5 bases and J shed 12 bases, with 20 bases lying between them. This CDR3 is built from 13 residues. The CDR3 coding sequence is TGTGCCAGCAGCTCTAGACAGAGGCCACAGGCGTACTTC. Translating it yields CASSSRQRPQAYF.

The V call is TRBV2, the J call TRBJ1-2; 10 nucleotides match TRBD1. CDR1 and CDR2 from the germline V gene are SNHLY and FYNNEI. V lost 7 bases and J lost 3; bases outside the gene matches: 2. The CDR3 covers 13 residues. The CDR3 DNA reads TGTGCCAGCAAGACAGGGGGCTACTATGGCTACACCTTC. This encodes CASKTGGYYGYTF. Variable domain in full (rest from reference TRBV2 and TRBJ1-2): EPEVTQTPSHQVTQMGQEVILRCVPISNHLYFYWYRQILGQKVEFLVSFYNNEISEKSEIFDDQFSVERPDGSNFTLKIRSTKLEDSAMYFCASKTGGYYGYTFGSGTRLTVV.

This clonotype came up many times. The rearrangement joins TRBV7-3 to TRBJ2-1; 9 nucleotides align to TRBD2. This CDR3 has 15 amino acids. The germline V gene encodes CDR1 SGHTA and CDR2 FQGTGA. Unmatched junction bases numbered 7, after V lost 2 bases and J lost 8 bases. The CDR3 sequence is CASSLAGGPVYEQFF. CDR3 in DNA: TGTGCCAGCAGCTTAGCGGGGGGGCCCGTCTATGAGCAGTTCTTC.

This clonotype has a count of ten or more. V is TRBV19 and J is TRBJ1-5, with D maybe TRBD1 (5 bases). The CDR3 has 15 amino acids. Trimming stripped 4 bases from V and 6 bases from J, with 16 bases between. Germline values: CDR1 LNHDA, CDR2 SQIVND (reference sequence). Here the CDR3 DNA reads TGTGCCAGTAGTACCCCGGGGCAGGGTACTCAGCCCCAGCATTTT. Translated: CASSTPGQGTQPQHF.

This clonotype occurred many times. V gene TRBV6-5 combines with J gene TRBJ1-5; D gene ambiguous. Germline CDR1 is MNHEY and CDR2 is SVGAGI. V was cut by 0 bases and J by 7 bases, with 7 bases left in between. The CDR3 consists of 13 residues. CDR3 bases: TGTGCCAGCAGTTACTCGCCCTCGCAGCCCCAGCATTTT. Translated, it gives CASSYSPSQPQHF.

This clonotype was seen repeatedly, ten times or more. The chain has TRBV4-3 and TRBJ2-3; 9 bases agree with TRBD1. V was clipped by 0 bases and J by 1 base; unmatched bases: 2. The CDR3 covers 16 residues. The germline V gene has CDR1 LGHNA and CDR2 YSLEER. The CDR3 here is CASSQEGQGRTDTQYF. The CDR3 region has the DNA TGCGCCAGCAGCCAAGAAGGACAGGGGCGCACAGATACGCAGTATTTT.

Remarks on this clonotype: This may come from a read error, since a much larger clone is one base off. DNA for the CDR3: TGTGCCAGCAGTTTGACACCAGGGACCACTGAAGCTTTCTTT. This sequence encodes CASSLTPGTTEAFF. The chain combines TRBV12-3 or TRBV12-4 with TRBJ1-1; TRBD1 is a possible D gene (5 bases). The CDR3 sequence is 14 residues long. Trimming took off 3 bases at V and 4 bases at J, with 12 bases between the two ends.

This clonotype was seen many times. The rearrangement links TRBV27 to TRBJ1-4; D gene uncertain. Per the germline V gene, CDR1 is MNHEY and CDR2 is SMNVEV (reference sequence). The CDR3 runs 14 residues. V was pared by 2 bases and J by 8 bases, with 12 bases between. The CDR3 loop reads CASSLGGRGEKLFF. The CDR3 DNA is TGTGCCAGCAGTTTAGGAGGGCGCGGAGAAAAACTGTTTTTT. Combining the CDR3 with reference TRBV27 and TRBJ1-4 gives the whole variable domain EAQVTQNPRYLITVTGKKLTVTCSQNMNHEYMSWYRQDPGLGLRQIYYSMNVEVTDKGDVPEGYKVSRKEKRNFPLILESPSPNQTSLYFCASSLGGRGEKLFFGSGTQLSVL.

About this clonotype itself: This may come from a read error, since a much larger clone is one base off. The chain recombines TRBV5-1 with TRBJ2-4; tentatively, D is TRBD2 (6 bases). With the DNA end fitting TRBJ2-7 better, the J assignment may be wrong. The CDR3 loop spans 14 amino acids. The V gene's germline CDR1 is SGHRS and CDR2 YFSETQ. This CDR3 reads CVSAGIRGEYEQYF. The CDR3 DNA reads as TGCGTCAGCGCGGGAATTCGGGGAGAATACGAGCAGTACTTC.

This clonotype was recorded a few times. Being one base from a much bigger clone, this may be a read error. This sequence joins TRBV5-1 and TRBJ2-1; 9 bases line up with TRBD2. CDR1 SGHRS and CDR2 YFSETQ come from the germline V gene. With V trimmed by 3 bases and J by 4 bases, 8 bases remained unmatched. CDR3 length: 16 residues. The chain's CDR3 is CASSSGRAGGYNEQFF. DNA for the CDR3: TGCGCCAGCAGCTCTGGACGAGCGGGGGGATACAATGAGCAGTTCTTC.

The J gene is TRBJ2-1, the V gene TRBV11-2, with D possibly being TRBD1 (6 bases). This CDR3 contains 16 residues. In germline, CDR1 is SGHAT, CDR2 FQNNGV. Trimming cost V 0 bases and J 6 bases, with 15 bases left between them. The CDR3 region is CASSLEGADIFNEQFF. CDR3 DNA sequence: TGTGCCAGCAGCTTAGAGGGGGCGGATATTTTCAATGAGCAGTTCTTC.

This clonotype was recorded a few times. A much bigger clone sits one base away, suggesting this may be a read error. The chain has TRBV7-2 and TRBJ2-5; D may match TRBD1 or TRBD2 (6 bases each). Germline assignment: CDR1 SGHTA and CDR2 FQGNSA. The V and J ends lost 6 bases and 11 bases respectively, with 22 bases between them. The CDR3 loop spans 14 amino acids. The CDR3 bases are TGTGCCAGCAGTCCTTGGGGGGCTTTCAATGAGCAGTACTTC. Amino acid sequence: CASSPWGAFNEQYF.

This clonotype was observed a single time. The chain links TRBV29-1 to TRBJ2-7; 10 nucleotides align to TRBD1. CDR1 is SQVTM and CDR2 is ANQGSEA in the germline V gene. The CDR3 runs to 14 residues. Trimming removed 6 bases from V and 1 base from J; junction bases left unmatched: 6. The CDR3 loop is CSVGTGVGSYEQYF. DNA for the CDR3: TGCAGCGTGGGGACAGGGGTCGGTTCCTACGAGCAGTACTTC.

This clonotype occurred a few times. The rearrangement uses TRBV28 and TRBJ1-2; D is uncertain. CDR1 and CDR2 from the germline V gene are MDHEN and SYDVKM. This CDR3 contains 13 residues. The ends were cut back, 6 bases at V and 0 bases at J, with 8 bases in the middle. The CDR3 coding sequence is TGTGCCAGCAGGGACTTAACTAACTATGGCTACACCTTC. Translated, it gives CASRDLTNYGYTF.

This clonotype occurred many times. V usage is TRBV20-1 and J usage is TRBJ2-7; the D is unclear. Germline V gene lookup returns CDR1 DFQATT and CDR2 SNEGSKA (reference sequence). Trimming cost V 1 base and J 2 bases, with 9 bases left between them. The CDR3 runs to 13 residues. CDR3 amino acids: CSARGADPYEQYF. As DNA, the CDR3 is TGCAGTGCTAGAGGGGCGGACCCCTACGAGCAGTACTTC.

The V call is TRBV5-6, the J call TRBJ1-2; D not certain. This CDR3 contains 14 residues. The V end lost 4 bases, the J end lost 8 bases, and 18 bases lay between the germline ends. Germline lookup yields CDR1 SGHDT and CDR2 YYEEEE. The CDR3, as DNA: TGTGCCAGCAGCCTATCCCCGGAATCGCGGGGCTACACCTTC. Translation gives CASSLSPESRGYTF.

This clonotype showed up many times. The chain carries TRBV5-1 and TRBJ2-5, with 7 bases lining up with TRBD2. This CDR3 has 14 amino acids. V lost 7 bases, J lost 5 bases, and 11 bases stayed unmatched. Germline V CDR1 and CDR2: SGHRS, YFSETQ. Here the CDR3 reads CASRPGLMGETQYF. DNA for the CDR3: TGCGCCAGCCGCCCGGGACTAATGGGGGAGACCCAGTACTTC.